This T cell receptor (beta chain) comes out of a study of blood T cells in healthy people across ages. With a J-beta primer mix and a sample-barcoded 5' primer, a second PCR ran about 7 to 11 cycles. Each cDNA molecule was tagged by a template-switch adaptor with 12 random nucleotides. From the 5' RACE reads, TCRdb called clonotypes with MiXCR, one entry per CDR3 protein. The sample lists 1 million or so distinct CDR3 sequences; 35% to 55% were seen once. Each donor was a healthy Caucasian individual from Russia, aged about 6 to 95. Every donor contributed approximately 10 milliliters of peripheral blood by blood draw. With respect to this clonotype: Its target is unknown.

V lost 3 bases and J lost 4; bases outside the gene matches: 6. Germline V CDR1 and CDR2: DFQATT, SNEGSKA (reference sequence). The CDR3 runs to 16 residues. The study's findings and limits: Researchers said unsorted PBMCs prevented a conclusive naive versus antigen-experienced comparison.

The sample comprised blood. The clonotype originates from a woman aged 55-75 years in good health. This chain connects TRBV20-1 to TRBJ2-6, with 10 bases matching TRBD2. CDR3 loop: CSASPEAGGGANVLTF. CDR3 bases: TGCAGTGCTAGCCCCGAAGCGGGAGGGGGGGCCAACGTCCTGACTTTC.